Listed below are T cell receptor beta chains from one sample, sequenced in a study of cytomegalovirus exposure and HLA in healthy donors. Sequencing was performed with immunoSEQ multiplex PCR; in TCRdb, only in-frame clones are kept and a portion is missing. The sample lists fewer than 250,000 clones; around three quarters were seen once. The sample taken for sequencing was PBMCs. The receptors originated from a woman aged 30 to 39 in good health and CMV-seropositive. Both conserved end residues are part of each CDR3. A D gene is named only where the DNA matches it firmly. A clone size is listed for some rows: how often the clone was seen (once, few, many), or a class if it is expanded.

TRBJ2-7 NA TRBV6-6 NA CASSYSRGTRNEQYF TGTGCCAGCAGTTACTCGCGGGGCACGAGGAACGAGCAGTACTTC
TRBJ1-2 NA TRBV6-5 NA CASRQGFSRGYTF TGTGCCAGCAGGCAGGGATTTTCTAGAGGCTACACCTTC
TRBJ1-2 NA TRBV7-2 NA CASRSGQLPYGYTF TGTGCCAGCAGGTCTGGACAGCTACCCTATGGCTACACCTTC
TRBJ1-1 NA TRBV5-1 once CASNLHRGVTEAFF TGCGCCAGCAACCTCCATAGGGGTGTGACTGAAGCTTTCTTT
TRBJ2-7 TRBD1 TRBV10-2 NA CASGDRGTYEQYF TGCGCCAGCGGGGACAGGGGTACTTACGAGCAGTACTTC
TRBJ2-3 NA TRBV10-3 NA CAISESGGGTDTQYF TGTGCCATCAGTGAGTCTGGAGGGGGCACAGATACGCAGTATTTT
TRBJ1-5 NA TRBV28 few CASVRDSNQPQHF TGTGCCAGCGTGCGGGATAGCAATCAGCCCCAGCATTTT
TRBJ2-2 TRBD1 TRBV7-9 NA CASSRTGAGELFF TGTGCCAGCAGCAGGACAGGAGCCGGGGAGCTGTTTTTT
TRBJ1-1 TRBD1 TRBV4-1 NA CASSPDRVGTEAFF TGCGCCAGCAGCCCCGACAGGGTCGGCACTGAAGCTTTCTTT
TRBJ1-3 TRBD1 TRBV7-2 NA CASSLSTGQGNTIYF TGTGCCAGCAGCTTAAGTACGGGACAGGGAAACACCATATATTTT
TRBJ1-3 NA TRBV15 NA CATRDTNTIYF TGTGCCACCCGGGACACAAACACCATATATTTT
TRBJ1-1 NA TRBV15 few CATSRPPDTEAFF TGTGCCACCAGCAGACCTCCCGACACTGAAGCTTTCTTT
TRBJ1-5 NA TRBV19 few CASSMYREERGQPQHF TGTGCCAGTAGTATGTACAGGGAGGAGCGGGGTCAGCCCCAGCATTTT
TRBJ2-5 TRBD1 TRBV30 NA CAWSPFSDRGETQYF TGTGCCTGGAGTCCCTTTTCGGACAGGGGAGAGACCCAGTACTTC
TRBJ2-1 NA TRBV19 NA CASSTSLRQFF TGTGCCAGTAGTACCTCACTAAGGCAGTTCTTC
TRBJ2-2 TRBD1 TRBV19 NA CASRTTGGWTGELFF TGTGCCAGTAGGACGACAGGGGGGTGGACCGGGGAGCTGTTTTTT